The next 27 T cell receptor beta chains were all read from a single sample in a study of T cell changes during pregnancy in multiple sclerosis. TCRdb's table, derived via immunoSEQ multiplex PCR, lists solely in-frame clones and lacks some. The repertoire consists of roughly 70,000 clones, with approximately 92% occurring once and the leading ten covering 2.5% to 3%. The material was peripheral blood, obtained in the third trimester of pregnancy. The source of these receptors is a female donor in good health, enrolled as a control in a pregnancy study.

The chain is built from TRBV29-1 and TRBJ1-2, with a possible D match to TRBD1 (6 bases). This CDR3 contains 14 residues. Between the trimmed V and J ends, which lost 2 bases and 7 bases, there was a span of 17 bases. Germline V gene data show CDR1 as SQVTM and CDR2 as ANQGSEA. In DNA form, the CDR3 reads TGCAGCGTTGAAATGGGGGGGCCCCCCGGTGGCTACACCTTC. This translates into CSVEMGGPPGGYTF.

The chain couples TRBV7-2 to TRBJ2-7, with 9 bases fitting TRBD2. Germline CDR1 is SGHTA and CDR2 is FQGNSA. The CDR3 spans 14 residues. J lost 12 bases, V lost 1 base, and 10 bases had no gene match. The CDR3 region is CASSLDLVAGDLYF. CDR3 coding DNA: TGTGCCAGCAGCTTAGATTTGGTAGCGGGAGATTTGTACTTC.

The chain links TRBV14 to TRBJ1-1; D perhaps matches TRBD1 (6 bases). Germline values: CDR1 SGHDN, CDR2 FVKESK. Between the trimmed V and J ends, which lost 1 base and 2 bases, there was a span of 11 bases. This CDR3 has 15 amino acids. The CDR3: CASSQVGQLNTEAFF. The DNA for the CDR3 is TGTGCCAGCAGCCAAGTGGGACAACTAAACACTGAAGCTTTCTTT. Using reference TRBV14 and TRBJ1-1 for the parts outside the CDR3, the full variable domain is EAGVTQFPSHSVIEKGQTVTLRCDPISGHDNLYWYRRVMGKEIKFLLHFVKESKQDESGMPNNRFLAERTGGTYSTLKVQPAELEDSGVYFCASSQVGQLNTEAFFGQGTRLTVV.

V usage is TRBV18 and J usage is TRBJ1-2; the D gene is possibly TRBD1 (6 bases). CDR1 KGHSH and CDR2 LQKENI come from the germline V gene. The CDR3 covers 13 residues. V was trimmed by 8 bases and J by 0 bases, leaving 10 bases between them. The CDR3 DNA sequence: TGTGCCAGCCCCCGGACAGCTAACTATGGCTACACCTTC. This encodes CASPRTANYGYTF.

V usage is TRBV4-3 and J usage is TRBJ1-2; a possible D gene is TRBD1 (5 bases). From germline, CDR1 is LGHNA and CDR2 YSLEER. V lost 2 bases and J 5 bases, leaving 21 bases between the germline ends. CDR3 size: 17 residues. In DNA form, the CDR3 reads TGCGCCAGCAGCCAAAGGCTCGCGTTACAGGTCGAATATGGCTACACCTTC. Its translation: CASSQRLALQVEYGYTF.

This clone came up a few times. The chain employs TRBV28 and TRBJ1-2; TRBD1 is a possible D gene (5 bases). This CDR3 is built from 14 residues. CDR1 and CDR2 (germline): MDHEN, SYDVKM. Trimming pared 5 bases from V and 4 bases from J, leaving 14 bases between. CDR3 amino acids: CASSPGGVGYGYTF. CDR3 DNA sequence: TGTGCCAGCAGTCCGGGGGGGGTGGGCTATGGCTACACCTTC.

J is TRBJ1-2 and V is TRBV7-9; TRBD1 matches 9 bases. The J segment lost 8 bases and the V segment lost 4 bases, leaving 11 bases of the junction unmatched. CDR1 is SEHNR and CDR2 is FQNEAQ in the germline V gene (reference sequence). The CDR3 has 15 amino acids. CDR3 sequence reads: CASSSIPGQGRGYTF. The CDR3 region has the DNA TGTGCCAGCAGCTCAATCCCGGGACAGGGTAGAGGCTACACCTTC.

This chain joins TRBV7-2 and TRBJ1-2, with 8 bases fitting TRBD1. CDR1 SGHTA and CDR2 FQGNSA come from the germline V gene. The CDR3 is 15 residues long. J gave up 8 bases and V 0 bases, and 8 bases lay outside the gene matches. The CDR3 region is CASSLAVPGGGGYTF. CDR3 nucleotide sequence: TGTGCCAGCAGCTTAGCCGTTCCAGGGGGCGGCGGCTACACCTTC.

The CDR3 DNA reads TGCGCCAGCAGCCAAGAGGGACTAGCGACCGGGGAGCTGTTTTTT. Protein sequence: CASSQEGLATGELFF. This chain links TRBV4-3 with TRBJ2-2; 10 bases map to TRBD2. The CDR3 is made up of 15 amino acids. Losses at the gene ends were 0 bases for V and 5 bases for J; bases not matched to a gene: 0. Germline V lookup: CDR1 LGHNA, CDR2 YSLEER.

This rearrangement joins TRBV28 to TRBJ1-5; D gene ambiguous. The CDR3 is 14 residues long. The V gene's germline CDR1 is MDHEN and CDR2 SYDVKM. V was trimmed by 5 bases and J by 4 bases, leaving 12 bases between them. CDR3 nucleotide sequence: TGTGCCAGCAGTCCCCCGGTTCTGAATCAGCCCCAGCATTTT. Its protein is CASSPPVLNQPQHF.

This chain links TRBV6-1 with TRBJ1-2; 9 nucleotides agree with TRBD1. Germline lookup yields CDR1 MNHNS and CDR2 SASEGT. This CDR3 has 15 residues. The ends lost 6 bases at V and 8 bases at J; junction bases unmatched: 13. The CDR3 protein is CASRPATQGARGYTF. DNA of the CDR3: TGTGCCAGCAGACCCGCTACACAGGGGGCGCGGGGCTACACCTTC.

The V call is TRBV29-1, the J call TRBJ1-4; possibly TRBD1 for D (5 bases). Germline V lookup: CDR1 SQVTM, CDR2 ANQGSEA. The CDR3 loop spans 12 amino acids. V lost 5 bases, J lost 6 bases, and 10 bases lay in between. CDR3 residues: CSVKDTDEKLFF. DNA for the CDR3: TGCAGCGTTAAGGACACCGATGAAAAACTGTTTTTT.

The J gene is TRBJ2-5, the V gene TRBV15; tentative D call: TRBD2 (5 bases). Germline CDR1 is LNHNV and CDR2 is YYDKDF (reference sequence). V was pared by 7 bases and J by 2 bases, with 11 bases between. The CDR3 consists of 13 residues. CDR3 sequence reads: CATKRAEQETQYF. The CDR3 region has the DNA TGTGCCACCAAGAGGGCGGAACAAGAGACCCAGTACTTC. The complete variable domain, with remaining parts taken from reference TRBV15 and TRBJ2-5, reads DAMVIQNPRYQVTQFGKPVTLSCSQTLNHNVMYWYQQKSSQAPKLLFHYYDKDFNNEADTPDNFQSRRPNTSFCFLDIRSPGLGDTAMYLCATKRAEQETQYFGPGTRLLVL.

The genes are TRBV9 and TRBJ1-2; the match to TRBD1 covers 7 bases. V dropped 4 bases and J dropped 1; count of bases not matched to a gene: 4. Germline values: CDR1 SGDLS, CDR2 YYNGEE. CDR3 length: 14 amino acids. CDR3 nucleotide sequence: TGTGCCAGCAGCCTCGACAGGGTTAACTATGGCTACACCTTC. Translating gives CASSLDRVNYGYTF. Full variable domain (missing parts from reference TRBV9 and TRBJ1-2): DSGVTQTPKHLITATGQRVTLRCSPRSGDLSVYWYQQSLDQGLQFLIQYYNGEERAKGNILERFSAQQFPDLHSELNLSSLELGDSALYFCASSLDRVNYGYTFGSGTRLTVV.

The chain couples TRBV4-2 to TRBJ2-3; a weak D match, TRBD2 (7 bases). This CDR3 comprises 16 residues. Germline assignment: CDR1 LGHNA and CDR2 YNFKEQ. Trimming cost V 1 base and J 5 bases, with 16 bases left between them. Written as DNA, the CDR3 is TGTGCCAGCAGCCAAGCTAGGGGGGGCGGGTTAGATACGCAGTATTTT. Translated: CASSQARGGGLDTQYF.

The chain recombines TRBV4-1 with TRBJ2-3; 11 nucleotides agree with TRBD2. Germline assignment: CDR1 MGHRA and CDR2 YSYEKL. With 0 bases clipped from V and 5 bases from J, the junction kept 4 bases outside the gene matches. The CDR3 spans 16 residues. The CDR3 nucleotides read TGCGCCAGCAGCCAAGATAGCGGGGGGGCGAAAGATACGCAGTATTTT. Translating gives CASSQDSGGAKDTQYF.

The rearrangement links TRBV20-1 to TRBJ2-3; D is unresolved. The germline V gene encodes CDR1 DFQATT and CDR2 SNEGSKA (reference sequence). The CDR3 has 10 amino acids. V gave up 7 bases and J gave up 4 bases, with 6 bases separating them. CDR3: CSGAADTQYF. DNA for the CDR3: TGCAGTGGTGCGGCAGATACGCAGTATTTT.

The chain employs TRBV5-6 and TRBJ2-5; TRBD1 aligns across 7 bases. Germline assignment: CDR1 SGHDT and CDR2 YYEEEE. V trimming: 5 bases; J trimming: 5 bases; junction bases outside the gene matches: 6. The CDR3 loop spans 13 amino acids. Here the CDR3 reads CASRTGNGETQYF. DNA for the CDR3: TGTGCCAGCAGGACAGGGAATGGGGAGACCCAGTACTTC.

This rearrangement joins TRBV4-1 to TRBJ1-2; D not resolved. The germline V and J ends were trimmed by 1 base and 8 bases, with 11 bases remaining between them. The CDR3 sequence is 13 residues long. Germline-derived CDR1 and CDR2 are MGHRA and YSYEKL. In DNA form, the CDR3 reads TGCGCCAGCAGCCAAGGGAGCCTCGGGGGCTACACCTTC. It is translated as CASSQGSLGGYTF.

The chain recombines TRBV19 with TRBJ2-7; TRBD2 matches 8 bases. Looked up from germline, CDR1 is LNHDA and CDR2 is SQIVND (reference sequence). V gave up 5 bases and J gave up 0 bases; unmatched junction bases: 3. This CDR3 is built from 14 residues. Here the CDR3 DNA reads TGTGCCAGTAGTGAAGCGGGGGTCTCCTACGAGCAGTACTTC. Its translation: CASSEAGVSYEQYF.

The rearrangement uses TRBV6-5 and TRBJ2-1; TRBD2 agrees at 9 bases. V was clipped by 5 bases and J by 8 bases; unmatched bases: 10. CDR1 is MNHEY, CDR2 SVGAGI, per germline. The CDR3 contains 15 residues. For the CDR3, the DNA is TGTGCCAGCAGTAAACTTCGGACTAGCGATCATGAGCAGTTCTTC. This gives the protein CASSKLRTSDHEQFF.

CDR3 loop: CASSISAYGYTF. CDR3 nucleotide sequence: TGTGCCAGTAGTATTTCCGCGTATGGCTACACCTTC. The chain is built from TRBV19 and TRBJ1-2; D not certain. Per germline, CDR1 LNHDA and CDR2 SQIVND (reference sequence). The ends were cut back, 3 bases at V and 5 bases at J, with 7 bases in the middle. This CDR3 comprises 12 residues. The whole variable domain, filled in from reference TRBV19 and TRBJ1-2, reads DGGITQSPKYLFRKEGQNVTLSCEQNLNHDAMYWYRQDPGQGLRLIYYSQIVNDFQKGDIAEGYSVSREKKESFPLTVTSAQKNPTAFYLCASSISAYGYTFGSGTRLTVV.

The rearrangement uses TRBV11-2 and TRBJ2-3; 8 bases are shared with TRBD1. The germline V gene has CDR1 SGHAT and CDR2 FQNNGV. The ends lost 5 bases at V and 2 bases at J; junction bases unmatched: 6. CDR3 length equals 15 residues. DNA of the CDR3: TGTGCCAGCAGCACGCGGGACAGGTCCACAGATACGCAGTATTTT. Encoded protein: CASSTRDRSTDTQYF.

The V and J genes are TRBV5-1 and TRBJ2-7; 9 bases agree with TRBD2. Per the germline V gene, CDR1 is SGHRS and CDR2 is YFSETQ. The CDR3 loop spans 14 amino acids. J lost 0 bases, V lost 6 bases, and 4 bases had no gene match. The CDR3 sequence: CASTRLAASYEQYF. CDR3 sequence (DNA): TGCGCCAGCACCCGACTAGCGGCCTCCTACGAGCAGTACTTC.

The CDR3 DNA reads TGTGCCAGCAAACCCACAGGGGAAAATCAGCCCCAGCATTTT. It codes for CASKPTGENQPQHF. The chain has TRBV6-6 and TRBJ1-5; 7 bases line up with TRBD1. Germline CDR1 reads MNHNY; CDR2 reads SVGAGI (reference sequence). J gave up 4 bases and V 7 bases, and 7 bases lay outside the gene matches. This CDR3 is built from 14 residues.

The rearrangement uses TRBV4-1 and TRBJ2-5; D possibly corresponds to TRBD2 (6 bases). The tail of the sequence fits TRBJ2-7 better, so the J call may be wrong. Per the germline V gene, CDR1 is MGHRA and CDR2 is YSYEKL. The CDR3 extends over 14 amino acids. CDR3 coding DNA: TGCGCCAGCAGCCAAGAGGGGGGTGAGTACGAGCAGTACTTC. It translates to CASSQEGGEYEQYF.

The rearrangement joins TRBV10-3 to TRBJ2-1, with D possibly matching TRBD1 (6 bases). This CDR3 is built from 14 residues. The V gene lost 7 bases and the J gene lost 1 base, with 11 bases spanning the gap. The V gene's germline CDR1 is ENHRY and CDR2 SYGVKD. The CDR3 DNA follows: TGTGCCATCAACCAGGGGAGATCCTACAATGAGCAGTTCTTC. Translated, it gives CAINQGRSYNEQFF.